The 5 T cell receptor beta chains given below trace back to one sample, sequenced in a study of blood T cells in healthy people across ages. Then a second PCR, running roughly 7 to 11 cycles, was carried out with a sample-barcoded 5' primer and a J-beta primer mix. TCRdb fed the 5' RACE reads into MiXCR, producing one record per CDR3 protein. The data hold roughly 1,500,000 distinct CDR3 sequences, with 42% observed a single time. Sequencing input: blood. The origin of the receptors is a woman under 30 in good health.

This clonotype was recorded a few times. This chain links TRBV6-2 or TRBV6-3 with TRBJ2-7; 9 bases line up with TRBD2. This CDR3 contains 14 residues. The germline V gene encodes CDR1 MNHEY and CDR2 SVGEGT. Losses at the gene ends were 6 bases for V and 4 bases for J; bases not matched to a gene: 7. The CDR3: CASSLSGGEYEQYF. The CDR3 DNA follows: TGTGCCAGCAGCCTTAGCGGGGGAGAGTACGAGCAGTACTTC.

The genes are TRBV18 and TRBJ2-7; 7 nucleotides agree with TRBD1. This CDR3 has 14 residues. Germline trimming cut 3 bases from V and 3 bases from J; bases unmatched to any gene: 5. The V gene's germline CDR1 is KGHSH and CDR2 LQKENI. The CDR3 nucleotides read TGTGCCAGCTCACCGACCGGGACAGACTACGAGCAGTACTTC. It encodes CASSPTGTDYEQYF.

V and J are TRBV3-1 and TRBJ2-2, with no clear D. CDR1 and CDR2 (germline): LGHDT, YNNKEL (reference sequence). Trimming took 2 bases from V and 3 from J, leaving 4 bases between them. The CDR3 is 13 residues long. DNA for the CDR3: TGTGCCAGCAGCCAACTAGACACCGGGGAGCTGTTTTTT. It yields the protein CASSQLDTGELFF.

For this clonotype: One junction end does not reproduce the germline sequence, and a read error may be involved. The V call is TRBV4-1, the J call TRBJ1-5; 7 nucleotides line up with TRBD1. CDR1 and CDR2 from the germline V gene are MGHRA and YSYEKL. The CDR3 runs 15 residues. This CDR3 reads CTSSQGGYSNQPQHF. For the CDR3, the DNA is TGCACCAGCAGCCAAGGGGGCTATAGCAATCAGCCCCAGCATTTT.

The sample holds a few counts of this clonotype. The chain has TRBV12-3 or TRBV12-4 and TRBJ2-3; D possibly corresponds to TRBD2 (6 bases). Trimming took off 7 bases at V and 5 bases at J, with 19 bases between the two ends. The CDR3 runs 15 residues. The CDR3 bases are TGTGCCAGCAAAGTACGCGGGACCCGCGGAGATACGCAGTATTTT. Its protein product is CASKVRGTRGDTQYF.